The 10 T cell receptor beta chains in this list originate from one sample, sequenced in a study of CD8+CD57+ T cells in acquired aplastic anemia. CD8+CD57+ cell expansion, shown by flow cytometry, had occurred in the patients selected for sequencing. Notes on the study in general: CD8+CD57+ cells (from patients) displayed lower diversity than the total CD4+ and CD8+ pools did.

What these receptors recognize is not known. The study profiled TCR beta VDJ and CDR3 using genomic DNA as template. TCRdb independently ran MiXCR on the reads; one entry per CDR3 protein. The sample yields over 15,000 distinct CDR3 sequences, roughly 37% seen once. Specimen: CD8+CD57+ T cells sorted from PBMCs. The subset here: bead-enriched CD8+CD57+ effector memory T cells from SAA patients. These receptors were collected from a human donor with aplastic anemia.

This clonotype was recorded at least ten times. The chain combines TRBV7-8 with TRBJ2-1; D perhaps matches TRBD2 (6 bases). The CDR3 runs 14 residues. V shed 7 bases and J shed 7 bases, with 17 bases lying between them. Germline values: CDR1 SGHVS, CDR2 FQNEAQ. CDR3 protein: CASNPEGHRNEQFF. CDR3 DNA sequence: TGTGCCAGCAACCCGGAGGGCCACCGAAATGAGCAGTTCTTC.

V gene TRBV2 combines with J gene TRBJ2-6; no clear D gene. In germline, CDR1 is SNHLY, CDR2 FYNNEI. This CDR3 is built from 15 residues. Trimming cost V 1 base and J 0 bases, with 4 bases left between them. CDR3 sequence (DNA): TGTGCCAGCAGTGAAGGGAGCTCTGGGGCCAACGTCCTGACTTTC. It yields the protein CASSEGSSGANVLTF.

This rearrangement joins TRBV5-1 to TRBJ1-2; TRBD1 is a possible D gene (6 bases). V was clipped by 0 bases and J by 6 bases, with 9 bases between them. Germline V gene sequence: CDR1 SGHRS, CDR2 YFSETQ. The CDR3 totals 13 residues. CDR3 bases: TGCGCCAGCAGCTTGGCCGCAGGGGATGGCTACACCTTC. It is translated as CASSLAAGDGYTF.

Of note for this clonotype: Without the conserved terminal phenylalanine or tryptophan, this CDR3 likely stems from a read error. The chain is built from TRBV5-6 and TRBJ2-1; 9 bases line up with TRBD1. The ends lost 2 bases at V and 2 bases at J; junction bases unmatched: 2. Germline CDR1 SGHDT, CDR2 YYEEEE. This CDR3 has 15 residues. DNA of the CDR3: TGTGCCAGCAGCTTCGGGGACAGGGCCTACAATGAGCAGTTCCTC. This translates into CASSFGDRAYNEQFL.

The CDR3 region has the DNA TGTGCCAGCAGCGGACAGGGGTCAAGGCAGTTCTTC. The encoded protein is CASSGQGSRQFF. The chain is built from TRBV7-9 and TRBJ2-1; 9 bases match TRBD1. Germline-derived CDR1 and CDR2 are SEHNR and FQNEAQ (reference sequence). Unmatched junction bases numbered 5, after V lost 5 bases and J lost 12 bases. CDR3 length: 12 amino acids.

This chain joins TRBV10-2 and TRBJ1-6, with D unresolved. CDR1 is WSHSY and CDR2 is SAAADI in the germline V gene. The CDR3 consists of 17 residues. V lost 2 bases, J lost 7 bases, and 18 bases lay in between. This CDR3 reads CASSEIRISITNSPLHF. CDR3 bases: TGCGCCAGCAGTGAGATACGGATCAGCATAACGAATTCACCCCTCCACTTT.

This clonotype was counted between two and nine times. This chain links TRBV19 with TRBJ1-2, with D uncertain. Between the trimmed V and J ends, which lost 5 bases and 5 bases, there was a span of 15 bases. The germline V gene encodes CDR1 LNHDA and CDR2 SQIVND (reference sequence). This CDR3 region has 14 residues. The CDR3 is CASSPQSSSYGYTF. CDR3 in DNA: TGTGCCAGTAGTCCCCAGTCGAGCTCATATGGCTACACCTTC. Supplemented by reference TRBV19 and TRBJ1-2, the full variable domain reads DGGITQSPKYLFRKEGQNVTLSCEQNLNHDAMYWYRQDPGQGLRLIYYSQIVNDFQKGDIAEGYSVSREKKESFPLTVTSAQKNPTAFYLCASSPQSSSYGYTFGSGTRLTVV.

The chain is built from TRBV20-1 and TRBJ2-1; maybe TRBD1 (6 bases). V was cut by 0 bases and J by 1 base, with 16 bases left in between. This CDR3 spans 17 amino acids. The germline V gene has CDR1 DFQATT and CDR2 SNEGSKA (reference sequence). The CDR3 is CSARDFGGLTSYNEQFF. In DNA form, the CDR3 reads TGCAGTGCTAGAGATTTTGGGGGCCTCACGTCCTACAATGAGCAGTTCTTC.

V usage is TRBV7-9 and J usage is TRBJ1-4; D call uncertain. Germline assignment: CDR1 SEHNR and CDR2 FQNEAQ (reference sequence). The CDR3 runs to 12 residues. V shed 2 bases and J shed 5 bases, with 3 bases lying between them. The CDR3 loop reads CASSLMNEKLFF. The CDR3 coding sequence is TGTGCCAGCAGCTTAATGAATGAAAAACTGTTTTTT.

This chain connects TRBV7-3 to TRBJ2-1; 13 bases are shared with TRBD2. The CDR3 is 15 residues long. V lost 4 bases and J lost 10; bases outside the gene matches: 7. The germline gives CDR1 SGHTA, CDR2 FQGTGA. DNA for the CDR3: TGTGCCAGCAGCTGGACTAGCGGGGGATTAGGGGAGCAGTTCTTC. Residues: CASSWTSGGLGEQFF.